The clone carrying this T cell receptor beta chain was seen repeatedly, ten times or more. Its antigen is unidentified. This sample is part of a study of T cells in Graves' hyperthyroidism and ophthalmopathy. Study-level points and caveats: Stable hyperthyroidism was separated from ophthalmopathy by a model based on 13 V-J features.

The source material, RNA transcripts, was used to amplify TCR beta CDR3 regions. Initially, a first-round RT-PCR of the TCR CDR3 employed the HTBI primer set. Each CDR3 protein gets one entry after TCRdb re-called the multiplex PCR reads with MiXCR. The table records roughly 380,000 distinct CDR3 sequences, about a sixth of them present only once. Each 10 ml fresh peripheral blood draw supplied the PBMCs. Trimming pared 0 bases from V and 2 bases from J, leaving 8 bases between. The CDR3 loop spans 15 amino acids. What was sequenced was blood. The clonotype comes from a woman aged 40 to 49 with Graves' ophthalmopathy. The genes are TRBV12-3 or TRBV12-4 and TRBJ1-5; D possibly corresponds to TRBD1 (6 bases). Here the CDR3 DNA reads TGTGCCAGCAGTTTAGCAGGGGGTGGCAATCAGCCCCAGCATTTT. Its translation is CASSLAGGGNQPQHF.